These 4 T cell receptor beta chains share one sample of origin, sequenced in a study of CD8+ T cells in alopecia areata. RNA extraction was followed by reverse transcription into cDNA, which acted as the sequencing template. The table came from immunoSEQ multiplex PCR; TCRdb's copy has only in-frame clones and leaves some out. The sample includes 110,000 to 150,000 clones, roughly 62% of them seen just once. The sequenced sample was CD4+ T cells sorted from blood, obtained at week 0. The receptors were gathered from a human donor with alopecia areata.

The V and J genes are TRBV11-2 and TRBJ1-1, with D possibly TRBD1 on 6 matching bases. V was clipped by 8 bases and J by 10 bases, with 20 bases between them. Germline values: CDR1 SGHAT, CDR2 FQNNGV. The CDR3 has 13 residues. CDR3 nucleotide sequence: TGTGCCAGCCGGACAGTAGTCGGGGTGAGAGCTTTCTTT. It codes for CASRTVVGVRAFF.

The chain's CDR3 is CASSSRDYAYEQYF. CDR3 sequence (DNA): TGTGCCAGCAGCTCCCGGGACTACGCCTACGAGCAGTACTTC. The gene calls are TRBV7-2 and TRBJ2-7; 7 bases map to TRBD2. Germline loops: CDR1 SGHTA, CDR2 FQGNSA. The CDR3 length is 14 residues. The V and J ends lost 4 bases and 2 bases, in that order; junction bases with no gene match: 5. Drawing the rest from reference TRBV7-2 and TRBJ2-7, the complete variable domain is GAGVSQSPSNKVTEKGKDVELRCDPISGHTALYWYRQSLGQGLEFLIYFQGNSAPDKSGLPSDRFSAERTGGSVSTLTIQRTQQEDSAVYLCASSSRDYAYEQYFGPGTRLTVT.

This chain links TRBV10-3 with TRBJ2-2; 11 nucleotides line up with TRBD2. V lost 5 bases to trimming and J lost 1 base; unmatched junction nucleotides: 3. From germline, CDR1 is ENHRY and CDR2 SYGVKD. The CDR3 has 16 amino acids. DNA for the CDR3: TGTGCCATCAGTTATGGGACTAGCGGGAACACCGGGGAGCTGTTTTTT. Protein sequence: CAISYGTSGNTGELFF.

The chain recombines TRBV27 with TRBJ1-1; D gene unclear. Trimming took off 7 bases at V and 2 bases at J, with 14 bases between the two ends. CDR1 and CDR2 from the germline V gene are MNHEY and SMNVEV (reference sequence). The CDR3 runs 14 residues. CDR3 DNA sequence: TGTGCCAGCACCCGCCCGGGTGGTAACACTGAAGCTTTCTTT. This gives the protein CASTRPGGNTEAFF.